A selection of T cell receptor beta chains follows, all from one sample in a study of Ad26.COV2.S vaccination and SARS-CoV-2 variants. TCRdb keeps only in-frame clones here, not all; method: immunoSEQ multiplex PCR. The sample contains roughly 500,000 clones, roughly 87% of which appear only once. Sequences were derived from peripheral blood, sampled in a trial of Ad26.COV2.S vaccine versus placebo. The source of these receptors is a person between 18 and 59 years old who received the Ad26.COV2.S COVID-19 vaccine or a placebo. The CDR3 runs from the conserved cysteine through the conserved F or W. A D gene is named only where the DNA matches it firmly. The size of a clone is reported for some rows only, either as once, few or many, or as a class for expanded clones.

abundance: -; j_gene: TRBJ1-1; v_gene: TRBV27; d_gene: -; CDR3aa: CASTPSRGWNTEAFF; CDR3nt: TGTGCCAGCACCCCCTCGAGGGGTTGGAACACTGAAGCTTTCTTT
abundance: -; j_gene: TRBJ1-2; v_gene: TRBV19; d_gene: -; CDR3aa: CASSTPGPMTYGYTF; CDR3nt: TGTGCCAGTAGTACCCCGGGACCGATGACCTATGGCTACACCTTC
abundance: few; j_gene: TRBJ1-1; v_gene: TRBV9; d_gene: -; CDR3aa: CASSVGPGTEAFF; CDR3nt: TGTGCCAGCAGCGTCGGTCCTGGCACTGAAGCTTTCTTT
abundance: -; j_gene: TRBJ2-1; v_gene: TRBV9; d_gene: -; CDR3aa: CASSTREYNEQFF; CDR3nt: TGTGCCAGCAGCACACGGGAGTACAATGAGCAGTTCTTC
abundance: -; j_gene: TRBJ2-2; v_gene: TRBV9; d_gene: -; CDR3aa: CASSVDTGELFF; CDR3nt: TGTGCCAGCAGCGTAGACACCGGGGAGCTGTTTTTT
abundance: -; j_gene: TRBJ2-1; v_gene: TRBV11-3; d_gene: TRBD2; CDR3aa: CASSLQGGAYNEQFF; CDR3nt: TGTGCCAGCAGCTTACAGGGAGGGGCCTACAATGAGCAGTTCTTC
abundance: once; j_gene: TRBJ2-1; v_gene: TRBV5-1; d_gene: TRBD2; CDR3aa: CASSLAGTSGPAEQFF; CDR3nt: TGCGCCAGCAGCTTGGCCGGGACTAGCGGCCCCGCAGAGCAGTTCTTC
abundance: few; j_gene: TRBJ2-5; v_gene: TRBV5-4; d_gene: -; CDR3aa: CASSPQDPGAQYF; CDR3nt: TGTGCCAGCAGCCCTCAAGATCCGGGGGCCCAGTACTTC
abundance: -; j_gene: TRBJ1-1; v_gene: TRBV19; d_gene: TRBD1; CDR3aa: CASQSLGTDLEAFF; CDR3nt: TGTGCCAGTCAGTCCCTTGGGACAGACCTTGAAGCTTTCTTT
abundance: -; j_gene: TRBJ1-3; v_gene: TRBV28; d_gene: -; CDR3aa: CASSFSYSGNTIYF; CDR3nt: TGTGCCAGCAGTTTTTCTTACTCTGGAAACACCATATATTTT
abundance: -; j_gene: TRBJ2-1; v_gene: TRBV11-2; d_gene: TRBD2; CDR3aa: CASSYGAGDEQFF; CDR3nt: TGTGCCAGCAGCTACGGAGCGGGAGATGAGCAGTTCTTC
abundance: -; j_gene: TRBJ1-1; v_gene: TRBV10-3; d_gene: -; CDR3aa: CAITPGWGNTEAFF; CDR3nt: TGTGCCATCACCCCGGGGTGGGGGAACACTGAAGCTTTCTTT